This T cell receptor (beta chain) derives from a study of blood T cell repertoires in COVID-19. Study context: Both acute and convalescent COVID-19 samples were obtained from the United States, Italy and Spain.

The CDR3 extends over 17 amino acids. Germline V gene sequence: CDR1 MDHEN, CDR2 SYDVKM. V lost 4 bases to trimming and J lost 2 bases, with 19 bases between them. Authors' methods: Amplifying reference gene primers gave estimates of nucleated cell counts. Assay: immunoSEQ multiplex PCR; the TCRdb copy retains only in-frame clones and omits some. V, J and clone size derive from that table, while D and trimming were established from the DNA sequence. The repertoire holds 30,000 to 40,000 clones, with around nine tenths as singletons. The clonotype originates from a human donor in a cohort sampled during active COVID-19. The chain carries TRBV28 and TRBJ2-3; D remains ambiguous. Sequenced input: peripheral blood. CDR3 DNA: TGTGCCAGCAGTTCTCCGTTCGGGTTAACGGACACAGATACGCAGTATTTT. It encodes CASSSPFGLTDTDTQYF.